The 5 T cell receptor beta chains below all came from one sample that was sequenced in a study of T-cell reconstitution after alpha-beta-depleted transplantation in children. Unique molecular identifiers were used in preparing the TCRbeta library. TCRdb reprocessed the PCR reads with MiXCR, giving one entry per CDR3 protein. Of hundreds of thousands of distinct CDR3 sequences listed, 10% to 15% are singletons. The sequencing here drew on PBMCs, mostly from graft donor cells, taken 360 days after TCRalphabeta/CD19-depleted stem cell transplant. These receptors were taken from a male patient aged 5 to 17 who had a stem cell transplant for acute myeloid leukemia, so the T cells may come from the graft donor.

Remarks on this clonotype: One junction end disagrees with the germline gene, perhaps due to a read error. The rearrangement links TRBV20-1 to TRBJ2-2; 10 bases match TRBD2. Germline lookup yields CDR1 DFQATT and CDR2 SNEGSKA (reference sequence). CDR3 length equals 18 residues. The CDR3 DNA sequence: TGCTGTGCTCAACAACCTAGGGCTAGCGGGAGAGGCACCGGGGAGCTGTTTTTT. Amino acid sequence: CCAQQPRASGRGTGELFF.

This clonotype was recorded at least ten times. This chain connects TRBV2 to TRBJ2-2, with D hard to call. The CDR3 has 16 residues. Trimming took off 0 bases at V and 4 bases at J, with 12 bases between the two ends. Germline V gives CDR1 SNHLY, CDR2 FYNNEI. The CDR3 coding sequence is TGTGCCAGCAGTGAAGCGCCCGCGTCTCTCACCGGGGAGCTGTTTTTT. Translated: CASSEAPASLTGELFF.

This clonotype was counted between two and nine times. The V gene is TRBV9, the J gene TRBJ2-2; 7 bases are shared with TRBD2. In germline, CDR1 is SGDLS, CDR2 YYNGEE. CDR3 length equals 17 residues. The V segment lost 0 bases and the J segment 5 bases; nucleotides outside the gene matches: 10. CDR3 nucleotide sequence: TGTGCCAGCAGCGTAGCCGGGCGGGGAGGGCCGACCGGGGAGCTGTTTTTT. It translates to CASSVAGRGGPTGELFF.

This clonotype came up a few times. The V call is TRBV19, the J call TRBJ2-1, with 8 bases aligning to TRBD2. The CDR3 has 14 residues. The V and J ends lost 3 bases and 5 bases, in that order; junction bases with no gene match: 3. CDR1 and CDR2 from the germline V gene are LNHDA and SQIVND (reference sequence). In nucleotides, the CDR3 is TGTGCCAGTAGTATGGGGACTAGGCACAATGAGCAGTTCTTC. Amino acid sequence: CASSMGTRHNEQFF.

The chain links TRBV12-3 or TRBV12-4 to TRBJ2-2; TRBD2 aligns across 8 bases. The CDR3 is 18 amino acids. V lost 6 bases to trimming and J lost 6 bases; unmatched junction nucleotides: 18. CDR3 nucleotide sequence: TGTGCCAGCAGGGGCGACTTAGGAGCGGGGGCCATGTCCGGGGAGCTGTTTTTT. It codes for CASRGDLGAGAMSGELFF.